The 8 T cell receptor beta chains below come from one sample, sequenced in a study of cytomegalovirus exposure and HLA in healthy donors. The study ran its PCR with 60 Vbeta and 13 Jbeta primers. TCRdb's table, derived via immunoSEQ multiplex PCR, lists solely in-frame clones and lacks some. Of 120,000 to 150,000 clones in the sample, about 80% were seen once. The sequencing sample was made of PBMCs. These TCRs come from a man aged 40-50 years in good health and CMV-seropositive.

This clone showed up just once. The V and J genes are TRBV6-5 and TRBJ2-7; 7 nucleotides line up with TRBD1. After removal of 6 bases from V and 2 bases from J, the junction contained 7 bases not matched to a gene. The germline gives CDR1 MNHEY, CDR2 SVGAGI. The CDR3 extends over 14 amino acids. CDR3 residues: CASSLWTGTYEQYF. DNA for the CDR3: TGTGCCAGCAGCCTTTGGACAGGTACCTACGAGCAGTACTTC.

The chain combines TRBV19 with TRBJ1-2; D perhaps matches TRBD1 (5 bases). Trimming removed 6 bases at V and 6 bases at J, with 17 bases between. This CDR3 has 14 residues. Germline values: CDR1 LNHDA, CDR2 SQIVND (reference sequence). CDR3 DNA sequence: TGTGCCAGTAGCGAGGGGAGGAGTCGCGATGGCTACACCTTC. It yields the protein CASSEGRSRDGYTF.

The chain links TRBV11-2 to TRBJ2-5; weak D call: TRBD1 (7 bases). CDR1 is SGHAT, CDR2 FQNNGV, per germline. The CDR3 sequence is 14 residues long. The ends were cut back, 4 bases at V and 5 bases at J, with 14 bases in the middle. The CDR3 loop is CASSSRTGGETQYF. The CDR3 coding sequence is TGTGCCAGCAGCTCCCGGACAGGAGGGGAGACCCAGTACTTC.

The chain is built from TRBV7-9 and TRBJ2-5, with 7 bases that match TRBD2. The CDR3 length is 14 residues. Germline V gene lookup returns CDR1 SEHNR and CDR2 FQNEAQ (reference sequence). Trimming cost V 5 bases and J 4 bases; bases outside gene matches: 7. In DNA form, the CDR3 reads TGTGCCAGCAGCCCGGCCTCGGGGGGAGAGACCCAGTACTTC. Encoded protein: CASSPASGGETQYF.

The rearrangement uses TRBV27 and TRBJ2-5, with D tentatively TRBD1 (6 bases). The CDR3 loop spans 17 amino acids. The germline V gene has CDR1 MNHEY and CDR2 SMNVEV (reference sequence). The ends were cut back, 5 bases at V and 0 bases at J, with 19 bases in the middle. CDR3 nucleotides: TGTGCCAGCAGTCCCACACCGACAGGACGTAACCAAGAGACCCAGTACTTC. Its translation: CASSPTPTGRNQETQYF.

The rearrangement uses TRBV27 and TRBJ1-6, with 8 bases matching TRBD1. Trimming cost V 2 bases and J 6 bases; bases outside gene matches: 0. Germline CDR1 MNHEY, CDR2 SMNVEV (reference sequence). CDR3 size: 14 residues. The CDR3 sequence is CASSLDRGNSPLHF. The CDR3 nucleotides are TGTGCCAGCAGTTTAGACAGGGGTAATTCACCCCTCCACTTT.

The chain has TRBV9 and TRBJ1-3; D is unclear. Germline lookup yields CDR1 SGDLS and CDR2 YYNGEE. Trimming stripped 2 bases from V and 8 bases from J, with 8 bases between. The CDR3 is 12 residues long. Here the CDR3 DNA reads TGTGCCAGCAGCGTGAGTGGTGACACCATATATTTT. Its translation: CASSVSGDTIYF.

The rearrangement links TRBV5-1 to TRBJ1-1, with 8 bases aligning to TRBD1. Trimming at V came to 1 base and at J to 1 base, leaving 6 bases not matched to a gene. The CDR3 covers 16 residues. Per germline, CDR1 SGHRS and CDR2 YFSETQ. As DNA, the CDR3 is TGCGCCAGCAGCTTGTGGTGGACAGGGACGAACACTGAAGCTTTCTTT. This gives the protein CASSLWWTGTNTEAFF. The whole variable domain, remainder taken from reference TRBV5-1 and TRBJ1-1, is KAGVTQTPRYLIKTRGQQVTLSCSPISGHRSVSWYQQTPGQGLQFLFEYFSETQRNKGNFPGRFSGRQFSNSRSEMNVSTLELGDSALYLCASSLWWTGTNTEAFFGQGTRLTVV.